A single sample is the source of the 3 T cell receptor beta chains below, sequenced in a study of T cells in Graves' hyperthyroidism and ophthalmopathy. Amplification targeted TCR beta CDR3 regions from RNA transcripts. A set of HTBI primers served as the primers for a first-round RT-PCR of the TCR CDR3. TCRdb re-called the multiplex PCR reads with MiXCR, one entry per CDR3 protein. The sample comprises about 500,000 distinct CDR3 sequences, roughly a sixth of which are singletons, and 15% to 20% rests with the top ten. The specimen sequenced was blood. All receptors come from a woman under 30 with Graves' ophthalmopathy.

The CDR3 sequence: CASSKRTGFVYSNQPQHF. In nucleotides, the CDR3 is TGCGCCAGCAGCAAACGGACAGGATTCGTATATAGCAATCAGCCCCAGCATTTT. The rearrangement links TRBV4-1 to TRBJ1-5; 7 positions agree with TRBD1. J was trimmed by 0 bases and V by 5 bases; bases with no gene match: 13. CDR3 length equals 18 residues. CDR1 MGHRA and CDR2 YSYEKL come from the germline V gene.

This clonotype has a count of ten or more. V gene TRBV4-1 combines with J gene TRBJ2-7; 11 bases match TRBD1. V gave up 1 base and J gave up 6 bases; unmatched junction bases: 8. Germline V gene data show CDR1 as MGHRA and CDR2 as YSYEKL. This CDR3 has 16 amino acids. The CDR3 DNA is TGCGCCAGCAGCCAAGTTCTCGGGACAGGGGGAACCGAGCAGTACTTC. Encoded protein: CASSQVLGTGGTEQYF.

In regard to this clonotype: A much bigger clone sits one base away, suggesting this may be a read error. The chain couples TRBV28 to TRBJ2-7, with D perhaps TRBD2 (6 bases). This CDR3 is built from 13 residues. Germline V gene sequence: CDR1 MDHEN, CDR2 SYDVKM. The CDR3 DNA reads as TGTGCCAGCATGGATAGCGGAACCTACGTGCAGTACTTC. Its protein product is CASMDSGTYVQYF.